This T cell receptor (beta chain) was identified in a study of T cells in tuberculosis. The trim removed 4 bases at V and 0 bases at J, leaving 11 bases unmatched. This CDR3 is built from 17 residues. Germline V gene sequence: CDR1 SGHNT, CDR2 YYREEE (reference sequence). The method was immunoSEQ multiplex PCR; TCRdb's version includes in-frame clones alone and lacks a portion of them. The data hold roughly 41,000 clones, with 85% to 95% observed a single time. The receptor was isolated from a donor aged 10 to 29 with latent tuberculosis or without tuberculosis infection. Some clones in this sample may be carry-over from other donors' samples. The chain couples TRBV5-4 to TRBJ2-7, with 9 bases that match TRBD1. The sample comprised PBMCs. The CDR3 sequence is CASSIGGTGPLSYEQYF. CDR3 bases: TGTGCCAGCAGCATAGGGGGGACAGGGCCACTCTCCTACGAGCAGTACTTC. Full variable domain (rest looked up from reference TRBV5-4 and TRBJ2-7): ETGVTQSPTHLIKTRGQQVTLRCSSQSGHNTVSWYQQALGQGPQFIFQYYREEENGRGNFPPRFSGLQFPNYSSELNVNALELDDSALYLCASSIGGTGPLSYEQYFGPGTRLTVT.